These 14 T cell receptor beta chains came from one sample sequenced in a study of T cell repertoires in cytomegalovirus infection. Using its own MiXCR run on the reads, TCRdb lists one record per CDR3 protein. This repertoire shows about 440,000 distinct CDR3 sequences, approximately 32% found once; its top ten account for roughly 13%. The sequenced material came from PBMCs. All receptors derive from a human donor in good health (CMV status not recorded). Some clones in this sample may be carry-over from other donors' samples.

This clonotype showed up just a few times. V gene TRBV6-5 combines with J gene TRBJ2-1; D remains ambiguous. Germline lookup yields CDR1 MNHEY and CDR2 SVGAGI. The CDR3 loop spans 15 amino acids. V was pared by 10 bases and J by 4 bases, with 20 bases between. The CDR3 bases are TGTGCCACCTCACGGAGCGAGACGAGGTACAATGAGCAGTTCTTC. This translates into CATSRSETRYNEQFF.

The chain employs TRBV15 and TRBJ1-4; D uncertain. Germline V gene lookup returns CDR1 LNHNV and CDR2 YYDKDF (reference sequence). The V end lost 1 base, the J end lost 2 bases, and 14 bases lay between the germline ends. The CDR3 extends over 17 amino acids. CDR3 sequence reads: CATSRGGLRGTNEKLFF. The CDR3 nucleotides are TGTGCCACCAGCAGAGGAGGGCTACGAGGGACTAATGAAAAACTGTTTTTT.

This clonotype was counted a few times. The chain is built from TRBV11-2 and TRBJ1-2; a weak D match, TRBD1 (6 bases). V shed 1 base and J shed 6 bases, with 12 bases lying between them. Per the germline V gene, CDR1 is SGHAT and CDR2 is FQNNGV. The CDR3 extends over 14 amino acids. CDR3 in amino acids: CASSLAQGRNGYTF. CDR3 coding DNA: TGTGCCAGCAGCTTAGCACAGGGTCGGAATGGCTACACCTTC. Together with reference TRBV11-2 and TRBJ1-2, the CDR3 gives the full variable domain: EAGVAQSPRYKIIEKRQSVAFWCNPISGHATLYWYQQILGQGPKLLIQFQNNGVVDDSQLPKDRFSAERLKGVDSTLKIQPAKLEDSAVYLCASSLAQGRNGYTFGSGTRLTVV.

The chain has TRBV6-8 and TRBJ1-6; D unclear. Trimming removed 2 bases at V and 0 bases at J, with 11 bases between. This CDR3 has 17 amino acids. Germline CDR1 and CDR2: MNHGY and SAAAGT. The CDR3: CASSYGSPSSYNSPLHF. CDR3 DNA: TGTGCCAGCAGTTACGGGAGCCCGAGCTCCTATAATTCACCCCTCCACTTT.

This clonotype was seen a handful of times. The chain couples TRBV6-5 to TRBJ2-5, with a possible D match to TRBD2 (6 bases). V lost 6 bases and J lost 5, with 16 bases in between. The CDR3 is made up of 14 amino acids. Germline assignment: CDR1 MNHEY and CDR2 SVGAGI. The CDR3 DNA follows: TGTGCCAGCAGGCGACTAGTACTGTACGAGACCCAGTACTTC. It translates to CASRRLVLYETQYF.

This clonotype was observed a few times. The genes are TRBV6-1 and TRBJ1-1; possibly TRBD1 for D (6 bases). V lost 1 base to trimming and J lost 4 bases, with 13 bases between them. Germline CDR1 MNHNS, CDR2 SASEGT. The CDR3 consists of 15 residues. CDR3 bases: TGTGCCAGCAGTGAAGGGGTCTGGGGGCTCACTGAAGCTTTCTTT. Protein sequence: CASSEGVWGLTEAFF.

This clonotype has ten or more counts. The chain links TRBV4-3 to TRBJ2-2, with 7 bases lining up with TRBD1. Trimming at V came to 0 bases and at J to 2 bases, leaving 9 bases not matched to a gene. The CDR3 is 18 amino acids. Looked up from germline, CDR1 is LGHNA and CDR2 is YSLEER. The CDR3 loop is CASSQDPPTGPNTGELFF. The CDR3 DNA reads as TGCGCCAGCAGCCAAGATCCCCCGACAGGGCCCAACACCGGGGAGCTGTTTTTT.

The chain links TRBV19 to TRBJ1-5; 11 bases are a match to TRBD1. With V trimmed by 7 bases and J by 6 bases, 8 bases remained unmatched. Germline lookup yields CDR1 LNHDA and CDR2 SQIVND (reference sequence). This CDR3 is 15 amino acids long. The CDR3 bases are TGTGCCAGTAACTCCGGGACAGGGGGGGGTCAGCCCCAGCATTTT. Translation: CASNSGTGGGQPQHF. The whole variable domain, filled in from reference TRBV19 and TRBJ1-5, reads DGGITQSPKYLFRKEGQNVTLSCEQNLNHDAMYWYRQDPGQGLRLIYYSQIVNDFQKGDIAEGYSVSREKKESFPLTVTSAQKNPTAFYLCASNSGTGGGQPQHFGDGTRLSIL.

This chain joins TRBV11-2 and TRBJ2-2; 7 nucleotides align to TRBD1. The ends lost 0 bases at V and 3 bases at J; junction bases unmatched: 4. The V gene's germline CDR1 is SGHAT and CDR2 FQNNGV. CDR3 length: 16 amino acids. CDR3 DNA sequence: TGTGCCAGCAGCTTAGAAGGGGGCCTGGACACCGGGGAGCTGTTTTTT. It specifies CASSLEGGLDTGELFF.

This clonotype was observed many times. CDR3 sequence: CASSLGVTGGGEAFF. The CDR3 bases are TGTGCCAGCAGCTTGGGGGTCACAGGGGGCGGAGAAGCTTTCTTT. The J gene is TRBJ1-1, the V gene TRBV7-8; 9 bases match TRBD1. This CDR3 is built from 15 residues. Looked up from germline, CDR1 is SGHVS and CDR2 is FQNEAQ. V trimming: 3 bases; J trimming: 8 bases; junction bases outside the gene matches: 10. Full variable domain (remainder filled in from reference TRBV7-8 and TRBJ1-1): GAGVSQSPRYKVAKRGQDVALRCDPISGHVSLFWYQQALGQGPEFLTYFQNEAQLDKSGLPSDRFFAERPEGSVSTLKIQRTQQEDSAVYLCASSLGVTGGGEAFFGQGTRLTVV.

This clonotype was seen ten or more times. The gene calls are TRBV7-2 and TRBJ1-5, with D possibly being TRBD1 (5 bases). Trimming took 5 bases from V and 6 from J, leaving 17 bases between them. CDR3 length equals 15 residues. The germline V gene encodes CDR1 SGHTA and CDR2 FQGNSA. DNA of the CDR3: TGTGCCAGCAGCCAGGGAAGGGGCGGAGGTCAGCCCCAGCATTTT. Translating it yields CASSQGRGGGQPQHF.

The DNA for the CDR3 is TGTGCCAGCAGCCGGGGACAAGAGAACACTGAAGCTTTCTTT. It specifies CASSRGQENTEAFF. The chain links TRBV7-2 to TRBJ1-1, with D possibly TRBD1 on 6 matching bases. The V end was cut by 5 bases, the J end by 1 base, with 11 bases between. The germline V gene encodes CDR1 SGHTA and CDR2 FQGNSA. This CDR3 spans 14 amino acids.

The V call is TRBV19, the J call TRBJ1-5; 8 nucleotides align to TRBD1. Trimming cost V 3 bases and J 6 bases; bases outside gene matches: 10. CDR3 length: 16 residues. Germline CDR1 and CDR2: LNHDA and SQIVND (reference sequence). CDR3 loop: CASSIPTGGFLQPQHF. In nucleotides, the CDR3 is TGTGCCAGTAGTATTCCTACAGGGGGGTTTCTTCAGCCCCAGCATTTT.

In regard to this clonotype: One end of the junction does not line up with germline, which may come from a read error. The chain recombines TRBV2 with TRBJ1-2, with D tentatively TRBD1 (5 bases). CDR3 length: 13 amino acids. CDR1 and CDR2 from the germline V gene are SNHLY and FYNNEI. This chain's CDR3 is CARRAKSGVGYTF. The CDR3 DNA reads as TGTGCCCGCAGGGCGAAATCAGGCGTGGGCTACACCTTC.